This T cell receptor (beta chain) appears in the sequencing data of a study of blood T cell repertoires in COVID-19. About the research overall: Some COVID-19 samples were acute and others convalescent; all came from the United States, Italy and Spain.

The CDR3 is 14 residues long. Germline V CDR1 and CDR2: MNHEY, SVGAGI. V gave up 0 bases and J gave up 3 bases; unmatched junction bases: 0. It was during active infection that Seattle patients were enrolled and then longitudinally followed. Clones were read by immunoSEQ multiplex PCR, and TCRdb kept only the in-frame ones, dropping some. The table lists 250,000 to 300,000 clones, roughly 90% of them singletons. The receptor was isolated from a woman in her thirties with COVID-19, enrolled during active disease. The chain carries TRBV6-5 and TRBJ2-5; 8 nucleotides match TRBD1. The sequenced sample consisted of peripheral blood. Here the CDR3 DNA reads TGTGCCAGCAGTTACTCGGACAGGGAAGAGACCCAGTACTTC. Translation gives CASSYSDREETQYF.